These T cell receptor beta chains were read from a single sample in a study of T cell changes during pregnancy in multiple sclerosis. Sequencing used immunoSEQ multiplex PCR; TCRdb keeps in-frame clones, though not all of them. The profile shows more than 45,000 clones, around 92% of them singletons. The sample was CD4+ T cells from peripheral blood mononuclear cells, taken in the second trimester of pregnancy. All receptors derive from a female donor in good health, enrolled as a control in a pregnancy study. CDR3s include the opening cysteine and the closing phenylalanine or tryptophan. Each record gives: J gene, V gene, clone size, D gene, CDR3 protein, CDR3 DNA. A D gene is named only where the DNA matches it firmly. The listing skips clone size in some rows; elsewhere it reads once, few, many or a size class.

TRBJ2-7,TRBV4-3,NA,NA,CASSQDRDYEQYF,TGCGCCAGCAGCCAAGATAGGGACTACGAGCAGTACTTC
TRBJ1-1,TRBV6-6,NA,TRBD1,CASTLGRGRGLLTFF,TGTGCCAGCACCCTCGGTCGGGGCAGGGGGCTTTTGACTTTCTTT
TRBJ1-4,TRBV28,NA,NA,CASTQTRGRGEKLFF,TGTGCCAGCACCCAAACCAGGGGAAGGGGTGAAAAACTGTTTTTT
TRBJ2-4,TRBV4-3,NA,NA,CASSQDLGVNIQYF,TGCGCCAGCAGCCAAGATTTAGGGGTGAACATTCAGTACTTC
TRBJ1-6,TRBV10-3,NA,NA,CAISERRSSYNSPLHF,TGTGCCATCAGTGAGAGGCGGAGCTCCTATAATTCACCCCTCCACTTT
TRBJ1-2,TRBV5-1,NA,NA,CASSLGQGFDYGYTF,TGCGCCAGCAGCCTAGGTCAGGGCTTCGACTATGGCTACACCTTC
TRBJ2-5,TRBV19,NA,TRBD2,CASSTRLAQETQYF,TGTGCCAGTAGTACGCGACTAGCACAGGAGACCCAGTACTTC
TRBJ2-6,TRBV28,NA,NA,CASSPNSGANVLTF,TGTGCCAGCAGTCCTAACTCTGGGGCCAACGTCCTGACTTTC
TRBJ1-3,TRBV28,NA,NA,CASNTPGSGNTIYF,TGTGCCAGCAACACGCCAGGCTCTGGAAACACCATATATTTT
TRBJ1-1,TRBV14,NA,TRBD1,CASSQEPGQGPTEAFF,TGTGCCAGCAGCCAAGAGCCGGGACAGGGGCCCACTGAAGCTTTCTTT
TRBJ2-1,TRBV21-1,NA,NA,CASATRFPYNEQFF,TGTGCCAGCGCTACGAGATTTCCCTACAATGAGCAGTTCTTC
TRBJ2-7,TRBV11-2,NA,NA,CASSLVPGGYGF,TGTGCCAGCAGCTTAGTACCGGGGGGCTACGGCTTC
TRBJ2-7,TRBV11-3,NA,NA,CASSLAEGSSYEQYF,TGTGCCAGCAGCTTAGCGGAGGGGAGCTCCTACGAGCAGTACTTC
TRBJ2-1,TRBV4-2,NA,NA,CASSRVGLERNNEQFF,TGTGCCAGCAGCCGAGTTGGACTTGAAAGAAACAATGAGCAGTTCTTC
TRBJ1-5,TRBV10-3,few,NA,CAISDSGRGVQPQHF,TGTGCCATCAGTGATAGCGGGAGGGGCGTACAGCCCCAGCATTTT
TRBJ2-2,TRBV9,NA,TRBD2,CASSPGLAGFTGELFF,TGTGCCAGCAGCCCCGGACTAGCGGGGTTCACCGGGGAGCTGTTTTTT
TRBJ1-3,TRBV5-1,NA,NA,CASSLAGTPGNTIYF,TGCGCCAGCAGCTTGGCGGGGACACCAGGAAACACCATATATTTT
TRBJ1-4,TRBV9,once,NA,CASSGGLPGEKLFF,TGTGCCAGCAGCGGGGGACTCCCAGGAGAAAAACTGTTTTTT
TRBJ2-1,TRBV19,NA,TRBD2,CASSISTSGRSYNEQFF,TGTGCCAGTAGTATTTCGACTAGCGGGAGGTCCTACAATGAGCAGTTCTTC
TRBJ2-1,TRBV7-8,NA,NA,CASSSVRGYNEQFF,TGTGCCAGCAGCTCAGTTCGCGGTTACAATGAGCAGTTCTTC
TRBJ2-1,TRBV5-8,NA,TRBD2,CASSLFGTSGRNEQFF,TGTGCCAGCAGCTTGTTTGGGACTAGCGGGCGGAATGAGCAGTTCTTC
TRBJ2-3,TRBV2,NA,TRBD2,CASRAPSGSITDTQYF,TGTGCCAGCAGGGCCCCTAGCGGGTCCATCACAGATACGCAGTATTTT
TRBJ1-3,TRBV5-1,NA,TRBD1,CASSLGFDRETGNTIYF,TGCGCCAGCAGCTTGGGCTTCGACAGGGAGACAGGAAACACCATATATTTT
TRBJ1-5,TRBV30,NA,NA,CAWSVTGNQPQHF,TGTGCCTGGAGTGTCACAGGGAATCAGCCCCAGCATTTT
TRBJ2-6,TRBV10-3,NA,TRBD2,CAISTGGTGANVLTF,TGTGCCATCAGTACCGGGGGGACTGGGGCCAACGTCCTGACTTTC
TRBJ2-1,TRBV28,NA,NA,CASSGNEQFF,TGTGCCAGCTCGGGGAATGAGCAGTTCTTC
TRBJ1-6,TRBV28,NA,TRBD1,CASSRNAGGNSPLHF,TGTGCCAGCAGCCGCAACGCAGGGGGAAATTCACCCCTCCACTTT
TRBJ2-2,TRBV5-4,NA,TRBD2,CASSLGGLAGGAIGELFF,TGTGCCAGCAGCTTGGGCGGACTAGCGGGGGGCGCGATCGGGGAGCTGTTTTTT
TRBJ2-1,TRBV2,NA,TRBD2,CASTTVGGSSYNEQFF,TGTGCCAGTACCACTGTAGGCGGGAGCTCCTACAATGAGCAGTTCTTC
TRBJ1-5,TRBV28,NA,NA,CASSLWGQGRGLGQPQHF,TGTGCCAGCAGTTTATGGGGGCAGGGGCGAGGTCTAGGCCAGCCCCAGCATTTT
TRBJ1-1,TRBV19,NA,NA,CASSRLYQGRSNTEAFF,TGTGCCAGTAGTAGATTATATCAGGGCCGTTCTAACACTGAAGCTTTCTTT
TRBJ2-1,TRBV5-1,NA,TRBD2,CASSSTSGSYNEQFF,TGCGCCAGCAGCTCGACTAGCGGGAGCTACAATGAGCAGTTCTTC
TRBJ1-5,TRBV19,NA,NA,CASSIAFLGGSNQPQHF,TGTGCCAGTAGTATAGCATTTTTAGGAGGGAGTAATCAGCCCCAGCATTTT